This T cell receptor (beta chain) appears in the sequencing data of a study of CD4 T cells in relation to SARS-CoV-2 and coronaviruses. Study overall: Median patient age was 38.5 years, spanning 21 to 72 years. General study results and limits: Samples before the pandemic and after infection were not matched within any donor.

Naive or memory CD4+ cells were cultured 1:1 with T cell-depleted PBMCs plus CEF. Notes on this clone: Its antigen is unidentified.

Germline V gene lookup returns CDR1 MDHEN and CDR2 SYDVKM. After removal of 6 bases from V and 4 bases from J, the junction contained 10 bases not matched to a gene. The CDR3 has 16 amino acids. Only in-frame clones appear in the TCRdb table, and some are missing; sequencing was by immunoSEQ multiplex PCR. The data hold 25,000 to 35,000 clones, with around three quarters observed a single time. The source material was memory CD4+ T cells from PBMCs, cultured in vitro. This clonotype was sampled from an adult with COVID-19. The chain carries TRBV28 and TRBJ1-5, with TRBD1 matching 9 bases. The CDR3 nucleotides are TGTGCCAGCAGCCCGAGGGGACAGGGTAGAAATCAGCCCCAGCATTTT. It specifies CASSPRGQGRNQPQHF.